This paragraph reports one TCR beta chain. The data belong to a study of cytomegalovirus exposure and HLA in healthy donors. The V gene's germline CDR1 is SNHLY and CDR2 FYNNEI. The V and J ends lost 1 base and 5 bases, in that order; junction bases with no gene match: 11. The CDR3 has 19 amino acids. The PCR employed 60 Vbeta primers together with 13 Jbeta primers. TCRdb keeps only in-frame clones here, not all; method: immunoSEQ multiplex PCR. This table holds some 150,000 clones, roughly 83% found once. Input material: PBMCs. The chain has TRBV2 and TRBJ2-7; 16 bases agree with TRBD2. This TCR was sampled from a human donor in good health. This CDR3 is CASSEVPGLAGGPSDEQYF. In DNA form, the CDR3 reads TGTGCCAGCAGTGAAGTTCCGGGACTAGCGGGAGGGCCTAGCGACGAGCAGTACTTC.